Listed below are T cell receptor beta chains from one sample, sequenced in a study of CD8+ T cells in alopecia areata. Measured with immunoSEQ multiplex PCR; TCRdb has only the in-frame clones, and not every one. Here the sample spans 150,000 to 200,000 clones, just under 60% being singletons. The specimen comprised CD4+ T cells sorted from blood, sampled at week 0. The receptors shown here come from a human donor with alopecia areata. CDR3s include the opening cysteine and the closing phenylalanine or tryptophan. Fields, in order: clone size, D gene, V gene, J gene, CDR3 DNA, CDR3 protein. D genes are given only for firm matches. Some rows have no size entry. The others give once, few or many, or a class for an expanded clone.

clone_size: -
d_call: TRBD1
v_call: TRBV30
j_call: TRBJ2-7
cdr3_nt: TGTGCCTGGAGCCGGGACAGTAGCTCTAAGGAGCAGTACTTC
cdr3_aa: CAWSRDSSSKEQYF

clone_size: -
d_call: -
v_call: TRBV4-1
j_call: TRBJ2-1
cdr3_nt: TGCGCCAGCAGCCAAGAAATCAGTGAGCAGTTCTTC
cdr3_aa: CASSQEISEQFF

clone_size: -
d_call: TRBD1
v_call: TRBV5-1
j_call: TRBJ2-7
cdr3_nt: TGCGCCAGCAGCGGCACCGGGACAGCCACCTACGAGCAGTACTTC
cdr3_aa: CASSGTGTATYEQYF

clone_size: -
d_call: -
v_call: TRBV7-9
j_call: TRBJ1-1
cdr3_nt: TGTGCCAGCAGCTTAGACGGGTTAGCGAACACTGAAGCTTTCTTT
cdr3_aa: CASSLDGLANTEAFF

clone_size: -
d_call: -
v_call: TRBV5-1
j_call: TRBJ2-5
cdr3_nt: TGCGCCAGCAGCTGGGGATCCGAAGAGACCCAGTACTTC
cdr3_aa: CASSWGSEETQYF

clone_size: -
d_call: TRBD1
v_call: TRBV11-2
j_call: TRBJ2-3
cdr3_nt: TGTGCCAGCAGCTGGGGACAGGGATACACAGATACGCAGTATTTT
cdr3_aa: CASSWGQGYTDTQYF

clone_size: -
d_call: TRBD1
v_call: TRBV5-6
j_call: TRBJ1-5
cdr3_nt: TGTGCCAGCAGCTTGGAACAGGGGGACAATCAGCCCCAGCATTTT
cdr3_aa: CASSLEQGDNQPQHF

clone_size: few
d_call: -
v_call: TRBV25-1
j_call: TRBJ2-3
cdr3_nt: TGTGCCAGCAGGTGGGACACAGATACGCAGTATTTT
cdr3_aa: CASRWDTDTQYF

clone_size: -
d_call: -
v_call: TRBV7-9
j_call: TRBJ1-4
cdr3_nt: TGTGCCAGCAGCCCGCTGGACATTCCCCGGGAAAAACTGTTTTTT
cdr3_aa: CASSPLDIPREKLFF

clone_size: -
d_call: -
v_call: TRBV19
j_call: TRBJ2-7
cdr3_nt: TGTGCCAGTACTCGGACAGAGTCCTCCTACGAGCAGTACTTC
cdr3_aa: CASTRTESSYEQYF